This note documents a single T cell receptor (beta chain) sequence. These data originate in a study of blood T cell repertoires in COVID-19. Study in general: Some COVID-19 samples were acute and others convalescent; all came from the United States, Italy and Spain. In each case, the material was cDNA or gDNA derived from T cells, B-cell-depleted T cells, or PBMCs.

The CDR3 loop spans 15 amino acids. V gave up 0 bases and J gave up 0 bases, with 6 bases separating them. CDR1 and CDR2 from the germline V gene are SGDLS and YYNGEE. Authors' data handling: Using reference gene primer amplification, nucleated cell counts were estimated. Sequencing used immunoSEQ multiplex PCR; TCRdb keeps in-frame clones, though not all of them. V, J and clone size derive from that table, while D and trimming were established from the DNA sequence. The sample has around 130,000 clones, more than 90% seen once. The source of this sequence is a man aged 45-65 years with active COVID-19. The source material was peripheral blood. This chain connects TRBV9 to TRBJ2-2; D may be TRBD2 (5 bases). CDR3 region: CASSVGLTNTGELFF. CDR3 in DNA: TGTGCCAGCAGCGTAGGACTAACGAACACCGGGGAGCTGTTTTTT.